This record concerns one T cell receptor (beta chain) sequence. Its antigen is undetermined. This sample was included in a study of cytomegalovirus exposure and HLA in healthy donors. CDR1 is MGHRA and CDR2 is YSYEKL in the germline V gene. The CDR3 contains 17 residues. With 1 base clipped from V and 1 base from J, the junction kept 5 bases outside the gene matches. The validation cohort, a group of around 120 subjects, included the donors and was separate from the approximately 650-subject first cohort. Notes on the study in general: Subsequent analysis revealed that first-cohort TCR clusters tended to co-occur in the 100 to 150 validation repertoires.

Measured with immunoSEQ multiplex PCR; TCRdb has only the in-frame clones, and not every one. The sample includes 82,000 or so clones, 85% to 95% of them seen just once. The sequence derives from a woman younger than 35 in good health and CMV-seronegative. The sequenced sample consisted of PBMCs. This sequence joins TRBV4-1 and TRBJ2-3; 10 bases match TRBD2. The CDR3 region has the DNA TGCGCCAGCAGCCAAGCCTTAGCGGGGGGCCGCACAGATACGCAGTATTTT. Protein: CASSQALAGGRTDTQYF.